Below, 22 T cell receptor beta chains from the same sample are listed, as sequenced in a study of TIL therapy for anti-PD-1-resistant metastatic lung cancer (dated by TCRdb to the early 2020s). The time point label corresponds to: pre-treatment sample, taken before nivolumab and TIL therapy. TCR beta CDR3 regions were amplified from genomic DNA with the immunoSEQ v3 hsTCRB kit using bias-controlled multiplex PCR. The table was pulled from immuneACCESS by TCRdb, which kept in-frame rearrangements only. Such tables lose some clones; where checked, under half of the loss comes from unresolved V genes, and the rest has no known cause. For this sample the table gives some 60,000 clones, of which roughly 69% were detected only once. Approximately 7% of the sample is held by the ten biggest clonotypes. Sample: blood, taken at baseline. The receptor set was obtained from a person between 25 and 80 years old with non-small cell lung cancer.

The CDR3 region is CASSLVAISYEQYF. In nucleotides, the CDR3 is TGTGCCAGCAGCTTAGTAGCGATTTCCTACGAGCAGTACTTC. The chain is built from TRBV11-3 and TRBJ2-7; TRBD2 is a possible D gene (5 bases). Germline CDR1 reads SGHNT; CDR2 reads YENEEA. There are 14 residues in the CDR3. Trimming stripped 1 base from V and 1 base from J, with 8 bases between.

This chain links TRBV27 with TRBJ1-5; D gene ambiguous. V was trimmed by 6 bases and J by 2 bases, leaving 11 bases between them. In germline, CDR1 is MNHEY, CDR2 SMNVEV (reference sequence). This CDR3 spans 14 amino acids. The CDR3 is CASSRRVGNQPQHF. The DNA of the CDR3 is TGTGCCAGCAGCCGACGCGTCGGCAATCAGCCCCAGCATTTT.

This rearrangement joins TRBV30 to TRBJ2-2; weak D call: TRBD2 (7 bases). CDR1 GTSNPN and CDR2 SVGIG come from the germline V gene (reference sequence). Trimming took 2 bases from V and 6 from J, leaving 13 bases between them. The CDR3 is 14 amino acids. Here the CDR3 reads CAWSRGAGAGELFF. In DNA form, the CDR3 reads TGTGCCTGGAGTCGGGGGGCAGGGGCCGGGGAGCTGTTTTTT.

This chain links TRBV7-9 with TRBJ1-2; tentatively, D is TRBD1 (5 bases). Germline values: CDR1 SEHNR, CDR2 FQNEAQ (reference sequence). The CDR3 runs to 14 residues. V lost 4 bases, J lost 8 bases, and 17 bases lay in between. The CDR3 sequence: CASSSGDSLLGYTF. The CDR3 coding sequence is TGTGCCAGCAGCTCCGGAGACAGCTTGTTGGGCTACACCTTC.

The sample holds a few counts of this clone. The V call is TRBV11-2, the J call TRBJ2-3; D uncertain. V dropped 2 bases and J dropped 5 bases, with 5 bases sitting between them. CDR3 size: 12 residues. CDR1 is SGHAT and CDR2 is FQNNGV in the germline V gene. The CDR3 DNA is TGTGCCAGCAGCTTAATTGTAGATACGCAGTATTTT. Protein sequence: CASSLIVDTQYF.

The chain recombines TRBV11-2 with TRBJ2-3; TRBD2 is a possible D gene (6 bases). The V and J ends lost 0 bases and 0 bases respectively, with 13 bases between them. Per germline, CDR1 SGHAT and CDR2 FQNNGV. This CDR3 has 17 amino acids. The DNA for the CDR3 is TGTGCCAGCAGCTTAGATAGGGCGGGGCCTAGCACAGATACGCAGTATTTT. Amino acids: CASSLDRAGPSTDTQYF.

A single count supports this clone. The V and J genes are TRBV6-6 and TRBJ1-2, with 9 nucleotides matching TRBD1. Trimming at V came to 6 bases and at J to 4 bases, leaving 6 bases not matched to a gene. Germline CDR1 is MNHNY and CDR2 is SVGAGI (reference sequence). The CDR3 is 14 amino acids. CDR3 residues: CASREDRGGYGYTF. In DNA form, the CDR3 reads TGTGCCAGCAGGGAGGACAGGGGAGGCTATGGCTACACCTTC.

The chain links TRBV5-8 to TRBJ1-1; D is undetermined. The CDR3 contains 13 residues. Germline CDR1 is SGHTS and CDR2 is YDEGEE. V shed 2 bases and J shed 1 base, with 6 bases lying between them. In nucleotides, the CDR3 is TGTGCCAGCAGCTTCTGGAAGAACACTGAAGCTTTCTTT. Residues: CASSFWKNTEAFF.

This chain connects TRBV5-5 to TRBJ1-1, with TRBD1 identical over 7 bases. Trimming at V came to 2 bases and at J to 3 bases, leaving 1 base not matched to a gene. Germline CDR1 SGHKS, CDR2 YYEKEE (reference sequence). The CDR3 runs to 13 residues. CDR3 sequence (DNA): TGTGCCAGCAGCTTTACAGGGGACACTGAAGCTTTCTTT. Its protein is CASSFTGDTEAFF.

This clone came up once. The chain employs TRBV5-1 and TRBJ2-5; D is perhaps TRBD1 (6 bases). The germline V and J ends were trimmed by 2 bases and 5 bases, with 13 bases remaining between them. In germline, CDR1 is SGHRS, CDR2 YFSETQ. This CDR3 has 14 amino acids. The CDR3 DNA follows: TGCGCCAGCAGCTTCAACGGACAGCCGGAGACCCAGTACTTC. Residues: CASSFNGQPETQYF.

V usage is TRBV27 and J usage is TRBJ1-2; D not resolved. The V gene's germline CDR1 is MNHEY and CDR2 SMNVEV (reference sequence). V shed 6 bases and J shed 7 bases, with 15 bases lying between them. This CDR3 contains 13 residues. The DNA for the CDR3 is TGTGCCAGCAGACCGTTAGGTGCGGGTGGCTACACCTTC. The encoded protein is CASRPLGAGGYTF.

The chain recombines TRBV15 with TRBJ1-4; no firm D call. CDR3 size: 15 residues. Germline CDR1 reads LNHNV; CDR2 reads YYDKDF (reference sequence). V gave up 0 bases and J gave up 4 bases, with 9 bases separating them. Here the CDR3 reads CATSREGGINEKLFF. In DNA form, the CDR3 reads TGTGCCACCAGCAGAGAGGGAGGGATTAATGAAAAACTGTTTTTT.

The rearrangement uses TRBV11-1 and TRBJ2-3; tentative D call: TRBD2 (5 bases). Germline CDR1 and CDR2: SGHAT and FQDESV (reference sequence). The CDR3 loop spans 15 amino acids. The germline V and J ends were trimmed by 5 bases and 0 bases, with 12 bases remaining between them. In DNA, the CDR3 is TGTGCCAGCAGCGGGAGTTTTGCGAGCACAGATACGCAGTATTTT. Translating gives CASSGSFASTDTQYF.

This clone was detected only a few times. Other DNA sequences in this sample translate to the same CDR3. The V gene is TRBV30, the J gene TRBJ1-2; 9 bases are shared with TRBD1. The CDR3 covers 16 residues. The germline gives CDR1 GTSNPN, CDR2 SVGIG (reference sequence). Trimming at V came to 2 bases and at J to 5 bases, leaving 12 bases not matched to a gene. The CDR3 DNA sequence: TGTGCCTGGAGTCTACATGCGGGGACAGGGAGATATGGCTACACCTTC. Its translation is CAWSLHAGTGRYGYTF.

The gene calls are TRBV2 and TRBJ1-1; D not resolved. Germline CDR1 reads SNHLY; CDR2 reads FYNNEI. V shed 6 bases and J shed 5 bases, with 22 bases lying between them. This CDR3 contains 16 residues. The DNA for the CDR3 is TGTGCCAGCAGCGCTGGACCGGCGATGATGGGGACTGAAGCTTTCTTT. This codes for CASSAGPAMMGTEAFF.

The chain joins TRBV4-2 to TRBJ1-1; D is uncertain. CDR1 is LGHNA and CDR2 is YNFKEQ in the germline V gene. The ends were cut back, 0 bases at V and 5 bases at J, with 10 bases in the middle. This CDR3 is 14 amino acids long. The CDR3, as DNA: TGTGCCAGCAGCCAAGATGAGAGGGCGACTGAAGCTTTCTTT. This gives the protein CASSQDERATEAFF.

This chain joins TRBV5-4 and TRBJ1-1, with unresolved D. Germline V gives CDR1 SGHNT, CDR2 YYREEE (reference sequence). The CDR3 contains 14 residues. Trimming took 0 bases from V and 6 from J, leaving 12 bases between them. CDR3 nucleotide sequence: TGTGCCAGCAGCTTGGGTGGGCTGGCGGCTGAAGCTTTCTTT. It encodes CASSLGGLAAEAFF.

Here the CDR3 DNA reads TGTGCCAGCAGCCCGGGACAGGCGGTAGGAAGTGAAAAACTGTTTTTT. Its translation: CASSPGQAVGSEKLFF. The V call is TRBV7-9, the J call TRBJ1-4, with 8 bases aligning to TRBD1. The CDR3 covers 16 residues. Per germline, CDR1 SEHNR and CDR2 FQNEAQ (reference sequence). The J segment lost 7 bases and the V segment lost 5 bases, leaving 12 bases of the junction unmatched. Supplemented by reference TRBV7-9 and TRBJ1-4, the full variable domain reads DTGVSQNPRHKITKRGQNVTFRCDPISEHNRLYWYRQTLGQGPEFLTYFQNEAQLEKSRLLSDRFSAERPKGSFSTLEIQRTEQGDSAMYLCASSPGQAVGSEKLFFGSGTQLSVL.

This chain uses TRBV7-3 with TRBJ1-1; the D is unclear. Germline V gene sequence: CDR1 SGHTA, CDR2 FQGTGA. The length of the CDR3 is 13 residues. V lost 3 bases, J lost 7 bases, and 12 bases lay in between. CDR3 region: CASSFQWGDEAFF. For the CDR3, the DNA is TGTGCCAGCAGCTTCCAGTGGGGTGATGAAGCTTTCTTT. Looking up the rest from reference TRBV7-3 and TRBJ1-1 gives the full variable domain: GAGVSQTPSNKVTEKGKYVELRCDPISGHTALYWYRQSLGQGPEFLIYFQGTGAADDSGLPNDRFFAVRPEGSVSTLKIQRTERGDSAVYLCASSFQWGDEAFFGQGTRLTVV.

CDR3 nucleotides: TGCGCCAGCAGCCCTGGGGTCGGTGAGGGTCAGCCCCAGCATTTT. Protein: CASSPGVGEGQPQHF. The rearrangement links TRBV5-1 to TRBJ1-5; D gene uncertain. V lost 4 bases and J 6 bases, leaving 17 bases between the germline ends. Germline CDR1 reads SGHRS; CDR2 reads YFSETQ. This CDR3 is built from 15 residues. Looking up the rest from reference TRBV5-1 and TRBJ1-5 gives the full variable domain: KAGVTQTPRYLIKTRGQQVTLSCSPISGHRSVSWYQQTPGQGLQFLFEYFSETQRNKGNFPGRFSGRQFSNSRSEMNVSTLELGDSALYLCASSPGVGEGQPQHFGDGTRLSIL.

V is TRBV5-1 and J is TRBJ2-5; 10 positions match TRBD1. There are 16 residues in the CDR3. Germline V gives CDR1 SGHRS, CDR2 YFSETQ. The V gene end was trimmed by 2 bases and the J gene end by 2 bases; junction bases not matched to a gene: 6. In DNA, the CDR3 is TGCGCCAGCAGCTTAGGACAGGGGGGAGGGCAAGAGACCCAGTACTTC. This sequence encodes CASSLGQGGGQETQYF.

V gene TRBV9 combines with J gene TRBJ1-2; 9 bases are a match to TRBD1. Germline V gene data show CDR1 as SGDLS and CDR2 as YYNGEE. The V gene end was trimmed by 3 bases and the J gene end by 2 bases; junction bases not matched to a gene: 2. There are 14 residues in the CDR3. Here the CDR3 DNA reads TGTGCCAGCAGCGATGGGACAGGGAACTATGGCTACACCTTC. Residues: CASSDGTGNYGYTF.